The subject of this entry is one T cell receptor (beta chain). Its antigen is as yet unknown. Each CDR3 protein gets one entry after TCRdb re-called the reads with MiXCR. The data contain some 590,000 distinct CDR3 sequences, roughly 42% of them seen just once; the ten biggest clones take up 48%. These data come from a study of T cell repertoires in cytomegalovirus infection. Study at large: Use of recently identified HLA-C-restricted and well-studied HLA-B-restricted CMV epitopes was part of the study.

Germline V gene lookup returns CDR1 MNHEY and CDR2 SVGEGT. V was cut by 7 bases and J by 1 base, with 4 bases left in between. The CDR3 is 11 residues long. The sequences come from cultured PBMCs, collected from culture after CMV antigen stimulation. V gene TRBV6-2 or TRBV6-3 combines with J gene TRBJ1-1; D call uncertain. The source of this sequence is a human donor in good health (CMV status not recorded). Some clones in this sample may be carry-over from other donors' samples. CDR3 region: CASIWNTEAFF. The CDR3 DNA reads as TGTGCCAGCATTTGGAACACTGAAGCTTTCTTT.